This is a list of T cell receptor beta chains from one sample in a study of neurological immune-mediated disorders. TCRdb redid the calling of the 5' RACE reads with MiXCR, one entry per CDR3 protein. In the table there are approximately 100,000 distinct CDR3 sequences, roughly 10% of which are singletons. The sample consisted of PBMCs. The receptor set was obtained from a female donor with HTLV-1-associated myelopathy (HAM/TSP). CDR3s include the opening cysteine and the closing phenylalanine or tryptophan. Fields, in order: CDR3 protein, CDR3 DNA, D gene, V gene, J gene, CDR3 length, clone size. D genes are given only for firm matches. Clone size appears in some rows only: once, few, many, or a class for an expanded clone.

CASRPLDAYNEQFF	TGTGCCAGCAGACCTCTGGATGCATACAATGAGCAGTTCTTC	NA	TRBV12-3/TRBV12-4	TRBJ2-1	14	NA
CSVAKNSGNTIYF	TGCAGCGTTGCCAAGAACTCTGGAAACACCATATATTTT	NA	TRBV29-1	TRBJ1-3	13	NA
CSAGGQGLSGELFF	TGCAGTGCTGGAGGACAGGGTTTAAGCGGGGAGCTGTTTTTT	TRBD1	TRBV20-1	TRBJ2-2	14	NA
CAISPRQGTGELFF	TGTGCCATCAGTCCCCGACAAGGAACCGGGGAGCTGTTTTTT	NA	TRBV10-3	TRBJ2-2	14	many
CASSYKWDRPVTQYF	TGTGCCAGCAGTTATAAATGGGACCGGCCGGTGACCCAGTACTTC	NA	TRBV6-5	TRBJ2-5	15	many
CSARGHGKGELFF	TGCAGTGCTAGAGGGCACGGGAAAGGGGAGCTGTTTTTT	NA	TRBV20-1	TRBJ2-2	13	many
CASSVQQGNIQYF	TGTGCCAGCAGCGTCCAACAGGGGAACATTCAGTACTTC	TRBD1	TRBV7-2	TRBJ2-4	13	many
CASSPGTTPNEQFF	TGCGCCAGCAGCCCGGGGACTACCCCTAATGAGCAGTTCTTC	TRBD2	TRBV5-1	TRBJ2-1	14	many
CATSAAGGTDTQYF	TGTGCCACCTCGGCGGCGGGGGGCACAGATACGCAGTATTTT	TRBD2	TRBV12-3/TRBV12-4	TRBJ2-3	14	many
CASSSFRGAGELFF	TGCGCCAGCAGCTCCTTCCGGGGGGCCGGGGAGCTGTTTTTT	TRBD2	TRBV5-1	TRBJ2-2	14	many
CAISESDRGYEQYF	TGTGCCATCAGTGAGTCCGACAGGGGGTACGAGCAGTACTTC	TRBD1	TRBV10-3	TRBJ2-7	14	many
CASSLASGGEYNEQFF	TGCGCCAGCAGCTTGGCCAGCGGGGGGGAATACAATGAGCAGTTCTTC	TRBD2	TRBV5-1	TRBJ2-1	16	many
CASSTGGGTEAFF	TGTGCCAGCAGTACAGGGGGCGGCACTGAAGCTTTCTTT	TRBD1	TRBV12-3/TRBV12-4	TRBJ1-1	13	many
CASSLPGQSLNEKLFF	TGCGCCAGCAGCTTGCCAGGACAAAGCCTTAATGAAAAACTGTTTTTT	NA	TRBV5-1	TRBJ1-4	16	many
CASKIMGQGTDTQYF	TGTGCCAGCAAAATTATGGGACAGGGCACAGATACGCAGTATTTT	TRBD1	TRBV2	TRBJ2-3	15	NA
CASSDVGDDGYTF	TGCGCCAGCAGCGACGTCGGGGACGATGGCTACACCTTC	NA	TRBV5-1	TRBJ1-2	13	few
CASSPPRGSGGAYNEQFF	TGTGCCAGCTCACCACCGCGCGGGAGCGGGGGGGCCTACAATGAGCAGTTCTTC	TRBD2	TRBV18	TRBJ2-1	18	few
CASREDRANYGYTF	TGTGCCAGCAGAGAGGACAGGGCTAACTATGGCTACACCTTC	TRBD1	TRBV6-5	TRBJ1-2	14	many
CASSQDRVNTEAFF	TGCGCCAGCAGCCAGGACAGGGTGAACACTGAAGCTTTCTTT	TRBD1	TRBV5-1	TRBJ1-1	14	many
CASSLYGVREQYF	TGTGCCAGCAGTTTATATGGGGTGCGCGAGCAGTACTTC	NA	TRBV12-3/TRBV12-4	TRBJ2-7	13	many
CASSFYYEQFF	TGTGCCAGCAGCTTCTACTATGAGCAGTTCTTC	NA	TRBV7-2	TRBJ2-1	11	few
CSARERTSGWPDTQYF	TGCAGTGCTAGAGAACGGACTAGCGGGTGGCCAGATACGCAGTATTTT	TRBD2	TRBV20-1	TRBJ2-3	16	many
CATTGLAGNNEQFF	TGTGCCACCACGGGCCTAGCGGGGAACAATGAGCAGTTCTTC	TRBD2	TRBV10-3	TRBJ2-1	14	many
CASSLQTGRVSGNTIYF	TGTGCCAGCAGCTTACAAACTGGCAGGGTTTCTGGAAACACCATATATTTT	NA	TRBV28	TRBJ1-3	17	many
CASSLAQYNQPQHF	TGTGCCAGCAGCTTAGCACAGTACAATCAGCCCCAGCATTTT	NA	TRBV7-8	TRBJ1-5	14	many
CSAPGGGQIYEQFF	TGCAGTGCCCCAGGGGGGGGTCAAATCTATGAGCAGTTCTTC	NA	TRBV20-1	TRBJ2-1	14	many
CSARAPGDNEQFF	TGCAGTGCTAGGGCCCCCGGGGACAATGAGCAGTTCTTC	NA	TRBV20-1	TRBJ2-1	13	many
CASSREDRGASYEQYF	TGCGCCAGCAGCCGAGAGGACAGGGGAGCCTCCTACGAGCAGTACTTC	TRBD1	TRBV4-1	TRBJ2-7	16	many
CAISEPVGSGGTHEQFF	TGTGCCATCAGTGAGCCCGTCGGTAGCGGGGGGACCCATGAGCAGTTCTTC	TRBD2	TRBV10-3	TRBJ2-1	17	many
CSASRDSSNNEQFF	TGCAGTGCTAGCCGGGACAGCAGCAACAATGAGCAGTTCTTC	TRBD1	TRBV20-1	TRBJ2-1	14	many
CASGPGTGPDTQYF	TGTGCCAGCGGACCGGGGACAGGGCCAGATACGCAGTATTTT	TRBD1	TRBV11-2	TRBJ2-3	14	many
CASSLEGRSRGFNTGELFF	TGCGCCAGCAGCTTGGAAGGTCGGTCGCGGGGGTTCAACACCGGGGAGCTGTTTTTT	TRBD2	TRBV5-1	TRBJ2-2	19	many
CSAGDSSGGHTGELFF	TGCAGTGCTGGTGATTCTAGCGGGGGGCACACCGGGGAGCTGTTTTTT	TRBD2	TRBV20-1	TRBJ2-2	16	many
CASSPIAGGPVRGETQYF	TGTGCCAGCAGTCCAATAGCGGGGGGGCCGGTTCGCGGGGAGACCCAGTACTTC	TRBD2	TRBV28	TRBJ2-5	18	NA
CASSPNPGTGKNTEAFF	TGCGCCAGCAGCCCCAACCCCGGGACAGGGAAGAACACTGAAGCTTTCTTT	TRBD1	TRBV5-1	TRBJ1-1	17	many
CASSQDTIGTVSYEQYF	TGCGCCAGCAGCCAAGATACTATCGGGACAGTTTCCTACGAGCAGTACTTC	TRBD1	TRBV4-1	TRBJ2-7	17	NA
CANSPRQNMNTEAFF	TGTGCCAACAGCCCACGACAGAACATGAACACTGAAGCTTTCTTT	NA	TRBV3-1	TRBJ1-1	15	NA
CASTLGTVGLDTQYF	TGCGCCAGCACTCTTGGGACGGTGGGTCTGGATACGCAGTATTTT	NA	TRBV5-1	TRBJ2-3	15	few
CASSQGRGGNNEQFF	TGCGCCAGCAGCCAAGGACGGGGGGGCAACAATGAGCAGTTCTTC	TRBD2	TRBV4-1	TRBJ2-1	15	many
CASSLLATNTDTQYF	TGCGCCAGCAGCTTGTTAGCGACGAACACAGATACGCAGTATTTT	NA	TRBV5-1	TRBJ2-3	15	many
CASSPGQGMNTEAFF	TGCGCCAGCAGCCCGGGACAGGGGATGAACACTGAAGCTTTCTTT	TRBD1	TRBV5-1	TRBJ1-1	15	many
CASSKMGNTEAFF	TGCGCCAGCAGCAAGATGGGGAACACTGAAGCTTTCTTT	NA	TRBV5-1	TRBJ1-1	13	NA
CASSQHQGLETQYF	TGTGCCAGCAGCCAACACCAGGGATTGGAGACCCAGTACTTC	NA	TRBV9	TRBJ2-5	14	many
CASSEQSGNTIYF	TGTGCCAGCAGTGAACAATCTGGAAACACCATATATTTT	NA	TRBV2	TRBJ1-3	13	many
CSAQQEYEQYF	TGCAGTGCCCAGCAGGAGTACGAGCAGTACTTC	NA	TRBV20-1	TRBJ2-7	11	many
CSASVGQGVSTDTQYF	TGCAGTGCTAGCGTAGGACAGGGGGTGAGCACAGATACGCAGTATTTT	TRBD1	TRBV20-1	TRBJ2-3	16	many
CAISAQNGISGANVLTF	TGTGCCATCAGTGCCCAGAATGGGATCTCTGGGGCCAACGTCCTGACTTTC	NA	TRBV10-3	TRBJ2-6	17	many
CAWTDRGLTYEQYF	TGTGCCTGGACCGACCGCGGGCTTACCTACGAGCAGTACTTC	NA	TRBV30	TRBJ2-7	14	few
CASSDGQGHSPLHF	TGCGCCAGCAGCGATGGACAGGGGCATTCACCCCTCCACTTT	TRBD1	TRBV5-1	TRBJ1-6	14	many
CASRVTQGIETQYF	TGCGCCAGCAGAGTCACTCAGGGGATAGAGACCCAGTACTTC	NA	TRBV5-1	TRBJ2-5	14	NA
CASSFKGVAAYGYTF	TGTGCCAGCAGCTTTAAGGGGGTGGCAGCTTATGGCTACACCTTC	NA	TRBV27	TRBJ1-2	15	many
CASGPGSYEQNF	TGTGCCAGTGGTCCAGGGAGCTACGAGCAGAACTTC	NA	TRBV6-1	TRBJ2-7	12	NA
CASSQDLSGGDEQFF	TGTGCCAGCAGCCAAGATTTGTCGGGAGGCGATGAGCAGTTCTTC	TRBD2	TRBV3-1	TRBJ2-1	15	many
CASSLSGGEKLFF	TGTGCCAGCAGTTTATCTGGTGGTGAAAAACTGTTTTTT	NA	TRBV12-3/TRBV12-4	TRBJ1-4	13	NA